The clone carrying this TCR beta chain was recorded many times. The use of a sample-barcoded 5' primer and a J-beta primer mix characterized a second PCR of about 7 to 12 cycles. Each CDR3 protein is one row after TCRdb ran MiXCR on the 5' RACE reads. The top ten clones hold about 21% of a sample with 700,000 to 1,000,000 distinct CDR3 sequences, around 42% of them seen once. Trimming stripped 1 base from V and 1 base from J, with 12 bases between. The CDR3 sequence is 15 residues long. Germline CDR1 is DFQATT and CDR2 is SNEGSKA (reference sequence). The data stem from a study of blood T cells in healthy people across ages.

This clonotype was sampled from a man in his fifties or sixties in good health. The sample taken for sequencing was blood. J is TRBJ2-3 and V is TRBV20-1; the D gene could be TRBD1 or TRBD2 (5 bases each). CDR3 amino acids: CSARGGLRGTDTQYF. The CDR3 DNA reads as TGCAGTGCTAGAGGGGGCTTGCGGGGCACAGATACGCAGTATTTT.